This T cell receptor beta chain emerged from a study of blood T cell repertoires in COVID-19. The overall study: Specimens from acute and convalescent COVID-19 originated in the United States, Italy and Spain.

In the authors' methods: Estimation of nucleated cell counts relied on the amplification of reference gene primers. TCRdb keeps only in-frame clones here, not all; method: immunoSEQ multiplex PCR. From that table come the V and J calls and clone size; the DNA was used to work out D and trimming. The sample consists of around 450,000 clones, 87% of them appearing once. Recruits, aged roughly 18 to 95 years, lived in 20 to 30 US areas. In assigning cohorts, the study relied on participant-reported clinical history. This CDR3 region has 15 residues. With V trimmed by 8 bases and J by 0 bases, 7 bases remained unmatched. The germline V gene has CDR1 ENHRY and CDR2 SYGVKD.

The material sequenced was PBMCs or T cells enriched from blood (not recorded which). The V gene is TRBV10-3, the J gene TRBJ1-3, with 7 bases lining up with TRBD1. This TCR came from a woman younger than 35 with acute COVID-19. The CDR3 sequence: CAILGTDSSGNTIYF. Written as DNA, the CDR3 is TGTGCCATCTTAGGGACAGACTCCTCTGGAAACACCATATATTTT.